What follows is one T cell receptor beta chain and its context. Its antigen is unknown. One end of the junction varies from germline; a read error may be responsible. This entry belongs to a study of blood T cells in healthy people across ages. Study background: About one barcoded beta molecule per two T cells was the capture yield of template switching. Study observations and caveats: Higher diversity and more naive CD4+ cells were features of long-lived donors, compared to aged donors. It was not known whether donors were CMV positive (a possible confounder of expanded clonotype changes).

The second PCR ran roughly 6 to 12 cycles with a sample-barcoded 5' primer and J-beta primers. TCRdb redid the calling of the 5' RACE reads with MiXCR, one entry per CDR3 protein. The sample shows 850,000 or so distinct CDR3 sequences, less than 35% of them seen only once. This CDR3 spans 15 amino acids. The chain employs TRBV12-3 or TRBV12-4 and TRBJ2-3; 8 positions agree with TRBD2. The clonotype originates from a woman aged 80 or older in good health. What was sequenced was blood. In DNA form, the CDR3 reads TGTGCCAGCAGTTCCCGACGGACTAGCACAGATGCGCAGTATTTT. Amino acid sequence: CASSSRRTSTDAQYF.